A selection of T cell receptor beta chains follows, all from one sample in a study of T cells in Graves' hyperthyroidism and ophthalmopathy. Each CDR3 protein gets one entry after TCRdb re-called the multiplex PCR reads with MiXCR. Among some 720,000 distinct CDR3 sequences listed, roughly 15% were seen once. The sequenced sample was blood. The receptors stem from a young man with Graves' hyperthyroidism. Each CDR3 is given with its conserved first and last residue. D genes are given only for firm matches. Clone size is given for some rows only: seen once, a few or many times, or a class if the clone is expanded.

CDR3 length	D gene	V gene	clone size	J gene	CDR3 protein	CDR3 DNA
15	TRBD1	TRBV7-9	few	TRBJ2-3	CASSFLGQGADTQYF	TGTGCCAGCAGCTTTCTGGGACAGGGGGCGGATACGCAGTATTTT
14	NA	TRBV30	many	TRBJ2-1	CAWRGAGHYNEQFF	TGTGCCTGGAGGGGTGCGGGCCACTACAATGAGCAGTTCTTC
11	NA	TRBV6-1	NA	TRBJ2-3	CASRWGAEQYF	TGTGCCAGCAGGTGGGGTGCTGAACAGTATTTT
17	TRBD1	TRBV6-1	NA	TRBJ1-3	CASSDFRGRESGNTIYF	TGTGCCAGCAGTGATTTCAGGGGGCGCGAATCTGGAAACACCATATATTTT
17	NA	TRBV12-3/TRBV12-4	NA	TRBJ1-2	CASSLQSGTTANCGYTF	TGCGCCAGCAGCCTCCAGTCCGGGACAACGGCTAACTGTGGCTACACCTTC
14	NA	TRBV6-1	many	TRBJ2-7	CASRQGTRGYEQYF	TGTGCCAGCAGACAGGGGACTAGGGGCTACGAGCAGTACTTC
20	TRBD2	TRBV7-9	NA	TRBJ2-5	CASTALIGTSGPLGQETQYF	TGTGCCAGCACCGCTCTTATAGGGACTAGCGGGCCCCTGGGCCAAGAGACCCAGTACTTC
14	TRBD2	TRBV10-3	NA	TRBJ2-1	CAISVGGRGNEQFF	TGTGCCATCAGTGTGGGCGGGAGGGGGAATGAGCAGTTCTTC
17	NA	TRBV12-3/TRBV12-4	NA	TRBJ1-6	CASSLAGPYSYNSPLHF	TGTGCCAGCAGTCTCGCGGGACCATACTCCTATAATTCACCCCTCCACTTT
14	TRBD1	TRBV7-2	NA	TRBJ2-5	CASNNRDSLGAQYF	TGTGCCAGCAACAATAGGGACAGCCTAGGGGCCCAGTACTTC
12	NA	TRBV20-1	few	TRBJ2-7	CSAKGGNYEQYF	TGCAGTGCTAAGGGGGGCAACTACGAGCAGTACTTC
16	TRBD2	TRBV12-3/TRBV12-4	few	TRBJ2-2	CASSWAGAVVTGELFF	TGTGCCAGCAGTTGGGCGGGAGCGGTAGTCACCGGGGAGCTGTTTTTT
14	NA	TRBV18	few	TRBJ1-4	CASSPDTTNEKLFF	TGTGCCAGCTCACCGGACACAACTAATGAAAAACTGTTTTTT
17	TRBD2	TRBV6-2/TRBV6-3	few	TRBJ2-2	CASMGETSGRNTGELFF	TGTGCCAGCATGGGGGAGACTAGCGGGAGAAACACCGGGGAGCTGTTTTTT
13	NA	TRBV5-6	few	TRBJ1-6	CASSSGRYSPLHF	TGTGCCAGCAGCTCTGGCAGGTATTCACCCCTCCACTTT
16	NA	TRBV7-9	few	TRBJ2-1	CASSPTSGTIGREQFF	TGTGCCAGCAGTCCGACGTCCGGGACGATAGGTAGGGAGCAGTTCTTC
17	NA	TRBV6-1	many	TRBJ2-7	CASSYSLASGTGHEQYF	TGTGCCAGCAGTTACTCCCTCGCTAGCGGGACAGGCCACGAGCAGTACTTC
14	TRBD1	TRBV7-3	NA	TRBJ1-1	CASSLRDRATEAFF	TGTGCCAGCAGCTTAAGGGACAGGGCCACTGAAGCTTTCTTT
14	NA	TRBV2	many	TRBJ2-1	CASSVEQIPNEQFF	TGTGCCAGCAGTGTTGAGCAGATACCCAATGAGCAGTTCTTC
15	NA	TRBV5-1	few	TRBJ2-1	CASSLGVTSYNEQFF	TGCGCCAGCAGCCTCGGGGTTACCTCCTACAATGAGCAGTTCTTC
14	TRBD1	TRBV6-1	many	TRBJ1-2	CASSRGTANYGYTF	TGTGCCAGCAGTCGTGGGACAGCTAACTATGGCTACACCTTC
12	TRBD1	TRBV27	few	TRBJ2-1	CARDRAYNEQFF	TGTGCCCGGGACAGGGCCTACAATGAGCAGTTCTTC
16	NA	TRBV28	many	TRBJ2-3	CASSLQAFRSTDTQYF	TGTGCCAGCAGTTTACAGGCGTTCCGGAGCACAGATACGCAGTATTTT
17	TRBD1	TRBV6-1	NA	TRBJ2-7	CASSLGAGGNILYEQYF	TGTGCCAGCAGCCTAGGGGCAGGGGGCAATATTTTGTACGAGCAGTACTTC
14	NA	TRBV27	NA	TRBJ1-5	CASSSLPGDQPQHF	TGTGCCAGCAGTTCCCTACCGGGTGATCAGCCCCAGCATTTT
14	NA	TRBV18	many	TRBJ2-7	CASSPPGSRYEQYF	TGTGCCAGCTCACCACCGGGAAGCCGGTACGAGCAGTACTTC
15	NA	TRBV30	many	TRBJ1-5	CAWSTGTRGLEPQHF	TGTGCCTGGAGTACCGGGACAAGGGGATTGGAGCCCCAGCATTTT
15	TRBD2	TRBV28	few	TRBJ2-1	CASSLGLAGWNEQFF	TGTGCCAGCAGTTTGGGGCTAGCGGGGTGGAATGAGCAGTTCTTC
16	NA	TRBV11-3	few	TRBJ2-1	CASSLVAEPPYNEQFF	TGTGCCAGCAGCTTAGTGGCGGAGCCCCCCTACAATGAGCAGTTCTTC
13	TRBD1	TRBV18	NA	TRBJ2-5	CASSSSRDREEYF	TGTGCCAGCTCATCGTCCCGGGACAGGGAAGAGTACTTC
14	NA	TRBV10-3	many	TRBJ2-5	CAIGGESRAETQYF	TGTGCCATCGGCGGCGAGAGTAGGGCGGAGACCCAGTACTTC
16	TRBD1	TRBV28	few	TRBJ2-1	CASSGTGRSSYNEQFF	TGTGCCAGCAGCGGGACAGGCCGGAGCTCCTACAATGAGCAGTTCTTC
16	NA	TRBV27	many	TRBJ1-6	CASLVPAGINNSPLHF	TGTGCCAGCCTCGTTCCAGCTGGGATCAATAATTCACCCCTCCACTTT
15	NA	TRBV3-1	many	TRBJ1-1	CASSQEAHINTEAFF	TGTGCCAGCAGCCAAGAGGCACACATTAACACTGAAGCTTTCTTT
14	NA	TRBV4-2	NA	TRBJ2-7	CASSQVGSGYEQYF	TGTGCCAGCAGCCAAGTAGGATCGGGCTACGAGCAGTACTTC
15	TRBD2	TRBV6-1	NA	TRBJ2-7	CASAPSGRRTYEQYF	TGTGCCAGCGCCCCGAGCGGGAGGCGGACCTACGAGCAGTACTTC
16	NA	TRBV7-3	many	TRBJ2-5	CASSLTGGTTQETQYF	TGTGCCAGCAGCTTAACAGGGGGGACTACACAAGAGACCCAGTACTTC
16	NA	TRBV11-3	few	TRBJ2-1	CASSPEPPVTYNEQFF	TGTGCCAGCAGCCCCGAGCCTCCTGTGACCTACAATGAGCAGTTCTTC
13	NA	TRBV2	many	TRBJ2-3	CASSAEVQDTQYF	TGTGCCAGCAGTGCCGAAGTACAAGATACGCAGTATTTT
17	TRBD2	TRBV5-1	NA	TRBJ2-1	CASSLGTSGRWDNEQFF	TGCGCCAGCAGCTTGGGGACTAGCGGGAGATGGGACAATGAGCAGTTCTTC
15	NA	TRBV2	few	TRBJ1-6	CASSERGQWDSPLHF	TGTGCCAGCAGTGAAAGGGGCCAATGGGATTCACCCCTCCACTTT
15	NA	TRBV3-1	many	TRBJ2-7	CASSQQTGHLYEQYF	TGTGCCAGCAGCCAACAAACGGGACACCTCTACGAGCAGTACTTC
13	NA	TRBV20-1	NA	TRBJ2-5	CSARASVQETQYF	TGCAGTGCTAGAGCTAGCGTACAAGAGACCCAGTACTTC
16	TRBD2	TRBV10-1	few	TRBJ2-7	CASSELAGGKKDEQYF	TGCGCCAGCAGTGAACTAGCGGGAGGGAAAAAAGACGAGCAGTACTTC
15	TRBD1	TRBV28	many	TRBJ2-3	CASRDRDRGADTQYF	TGTGCCAGCCGAGACCGGGACAGGGGAGCAGATACGCAGTATTTT
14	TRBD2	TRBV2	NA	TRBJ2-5	CASGNRGGQETQYF	TGTGCCAGCGGAAACCGGGGGGGCCAAGAGACCCAGTACTTC
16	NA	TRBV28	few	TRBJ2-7	CASRPVPADRLYEQYF	TGTGCCAGCAGGCCGGTACCCGCGGATAGATTATACGAGCAGTACTTC
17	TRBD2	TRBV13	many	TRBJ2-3	CASSPRIGLAGSDTQYF	TGTGCCAGCAGCCCAAGGATCGGACTAGCGGGCTCAGATACGCAGTATTTT
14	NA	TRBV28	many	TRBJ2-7	CASRKARASYEQYF	TGTGCCAGCAGGAAGGCCCGGGCGTCCTACGAGCAGTACTTC
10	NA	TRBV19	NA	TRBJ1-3	CASSANTIYF	TGTGCCAGTAGTGCAAACACCATATATTTT
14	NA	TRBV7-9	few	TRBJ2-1	CASSSSGPNNEQFF	TGTGCCAGCAGCTCAAGCGGGCCTAACAATGAGCAGTTCTTC
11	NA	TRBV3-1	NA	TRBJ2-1	CASSQTGEQFF	TGTGCCAGCAGCCAAACGGGTGAGCAGTTCTTC
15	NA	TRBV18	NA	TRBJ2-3	CASSPVTGGTDTQYF	TGTGCCAGCTCACCCGTGACGGGAGGCACAGATACGCAGTATTTT
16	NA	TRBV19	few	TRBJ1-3	CASSMTSGAFGNTIYF	TGTGCCAGTAGTATGACGTCCGGGGCGTTCGGAAACACCATATATTTT
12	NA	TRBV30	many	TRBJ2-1	CAWTYLRDEQFF	TGTGCCTGGACCTACCTTAGGGATGAGCAGTTCTTC
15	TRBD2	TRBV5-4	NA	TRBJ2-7	CASRPGLANSYEQYF	TGTGCCAGCAGACCCGGACTAGCGAATTCCTACGAGCAGTACTTC
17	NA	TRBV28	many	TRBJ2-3	CASSFAVTVSHTDTQYF	TGTGCCAGCAGTTTTGCGGTGACAGTTTCCCACACAGATACGCAGTATTTT
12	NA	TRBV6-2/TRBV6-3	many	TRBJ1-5	CASSTRNQPQHF	TGTGCCAGCAGTACCCGTAATCAGCCCCAGCATTTT